This TCR beta chain was profiled in a study of control samples from healthy donors and cancer patients. The protocol was immunoSEQ multiplex PCR, while the TCRdb copy is restricted to in-frame clones and leaves out a portion. Of under 150,000 clones listed, about 85% are singletons. Unmatched junction bases numbered 11, after V lost 7 bases and J lost 3 bases. This CDR3 comprises 15 residues. Germline V gives CDR1 MDHEN, CDR2 SYDVKM. Sequences were obtained from blood. The rearrangement joins TRBV28 to TRBJ2-7; 8 bases fit TRBD1. The receptor was isolated from a woman in her 30s in good health. The CDR3 sequence is CASMGRGTGLYEQYF. CDR3 coding DNA: TGTGCCAGCATGGGTCGGGGGACAGGCCTCTACGAGCAGTACTTC.